This TCR beta chain was identified during a study of T cells after yellow fever vaccination. Study-wide results and caveats: Once the booster was given, most primary-vaccination clones reappeared, at around 95% for CD4 and roughly 85% for CD8.

This clonotype was found a few times. Its specificity is not known. TCRdb independently ran MiXCR on the 5' RACE reads; one entry per CDR3 protein. The sample has hundreds of thousands of distinct CDR3 sequences; roughly an eighth are singletons. This TCR came from a man aged 25 to 40 who received the YFV17D yellow fever vaccine. The material sequenced was PBMCs, taken on the day of the yellow fever booster vaccination.

CDR3: CSASPPLAGSYEQYF. Written as DNA, the CDR3 is TGCAGTGCTTCCCCCCCTCTAGCGGGATCCTACGAGCAGTACTTC. V gene TRBV20-1 combines with J gene TRBJ2-7; 9 bases fit TRBD2. The ends lost 5 bases at V and 1 base at J; junction bases unmatched: 9. CDR1 and CDR2 (germline): DFQATT, SNEGSKA (reference sequence). CDR3 length equals 15 residues.